This record covers a single T cell receptor (beta chain). The target antigen is unknown. With 60 Vbeta and 13 Jbeta primers, the PCR was carried out. Assay used: immunoSEQ multiplex PCR; TCRdb lists only in-frame clones, some missing. This table holds roughly 180,000 clones, approximately 88% found once. The CDR3 runs to 15 residues. The germline CDR1 and CDR2 sequences are SQVTM and ANQGSEA. V gave up 2 bases and J gave up 4 bases, with 17 bases separating them. This specimen comes from a study of cytomegalovirus exposure and HLA in healthy donors. General study results and limits: Immune exposure was documented only through CMV serostatus. Association with HLA alleles at 0.05 false discovery rate was found for 15,000 to 20,000 TCR beta sequences in a later analysis. A later analysis reportedly found fewer N-insertions in an Asian-associated ancestry cluster than the roughly 670-donor mean. In an earlier analysis, about 87% or about 30%: the productive usage of most TCR beta V segments.

The origin of this receptor is a boy aged 2 to 10 in good health and CMV-seronegative. The chain couples TRBV29-1 to TRBJ1-2, with a weak D call TRBD1 (6 bases). The sequencing sample was made of PBMCs. CDR3 nucleotides: TGCAGCGTTGAACTAAACTGGGACATGGCCTATGGCTACACCTTC. It encodes CSVELNWDMAYGYTF. The complete variable domain, with remaining parts taken from reference TRBV29-1 and TRBJ1-2, reads SAVISQKPSRDICQRGTSLTIQCQVDSQVTMMFWYRQQPGQSLTLIATANQGSEATYESGFVIDKFPISRPNLTFSTLTVSNMSPEDSSIYLCSVELNWDMAYGYTFGSGTRLTVV.